This T cell receptor beta chain was sequenced during a study of shared clonotypes between healthy human individuals. V dropped 3 bases and J dropped 0 bases, with 8 bases sitting between them. Germline loops: CDR1 SQVTM, CDR2 ANQGSEA. This CDR3 spans 13 amino acids. In the CD4+ fraction, cells were divided into CD45RA+ naive and CD45RA-negative memory subsets. Some clones are missing from TCRdb's copy, which holds only in-frame ones; the method was immunoSEQ multiplex PCR. Found here are almost 750,000 clones, 55% to 75% of them singletons; the top ten hold about 1.7%. This clone was recorded a few times.

The sequencing sample was made of memory CD4+ T cells sorted from blood. The subset was: CD45RA-negative fraction. This TCR derives from a woman aged 25 to 39 in good health. The chain uses TRBV29-1 and TRBJ1-1; D ambiguous. Written as DNA, the CDR3 is TGCAGCGTTGAGGAAAACATGAACACTGAAGCTTTCTTT. This translates into CSVEENMNTEAFF. The complete variable domain, with remaining parts taken from reference TRBV29-1 and TRBJ1-1, reads SAVISQKPSRDICQRGTSLTIQCQVDSQVTMMFWYRQQPGQSLTLIATANQGSEATYESGFVIDKFPISRPNLTFSTLTVSNMSPEDSSIYLCSVEENMNTEAFFGQGTRLTVV.